A selection of T cell receptor beta chains follows, all from one sample in a study of blood T cell repertoires in COVID-19. The method was immunoSEQ multiplex PCR; TCRdb's version includes in-frame clones alone and lacks a portion of them. The data contain 150,000 to 200,000 clones, around nine tenths of them seen just once; the ten biggest clones take up around 12%. Material: peripheral blood. All receptors come from a woman aged 70-85 years with COVID-19, enrolled during active disease. Both conserved end residues are trimmed from each CDR3. The order of the fields is clone size, V gene, CDR3 protein. Expanded clones are given a class, and other clones once, few, many or no size at all.

size: once
V: TRBV25-1
CDR3: ASSDDRGDTEAF

size: .
V: TRBV28
CDR3: ASSQGGARNYGYT

size: .
V: TRBV6-5
CDR3: ASRRQGAYEQY

size: .
V: TRBV10-3
CDR3: AISESRQTYEQY

size: .
V: TRBV7-3
CDR3: ASSKLASTDTQY

size: once
V: TRBV21-1
CDR3: ASSIRGFLLVGSIYEQY

size: once
V: TRBV5-6
CDR3: ASSWDRLGETQY

size: .
V: TRBV3-1/TRBV3-2
CDR3: ASSLLDSYGYT

size: .
V: TRBV6-2/TRBV6-3
CDR3: ASSYLQGRGYEQY

size: .
V: TRBV10-3
CDR3: AISAQGHQPQH

size: .
V: TRBV29-1
CDR3: AATSGRWADTQY

size: .
V: TRBV25-1
CDR3: ASSWASGPYEQY

size: .
V: TRBV29-1
CDR3: SVGGGLGYGYT

size: .
V: TRBV29-1
CDR3: SVELGGGYGYT

size: .
V: TRBV7-2
CDR3: ASSPRTALGSPLH

size: .
V: TRBV27
CDR3: ASSLGIGDYGYT

size: .
V: TRBV7-9
CDR3: ASSLGQGDTGELF

size: .
V: TRBV5-5
CDR3: ASSLVGGRSDTQY

size: .
V: TRBV9
CDR3: ASSAQRTGGIYGYT

size: .
V: TRBV2
CDR3: ASRAVGEGQPQH

size: .
V: TRBV9
CDR3: ASSGTGVGRVTGELF

size: .
V: TRBV15
CDR3: ATGRAGPTYEQY

size: .
V: TRBV7-9
CDR3: ASSLGLAGGNEQF

size: .
V: TRBV10-3
CDR3: AISAGPPESSPLH

size: .
V: TRBV20-1
CDR3: SARKDRELA

size: .
V: TRBV6-2/TRBV6-3
CDR3: ASSIKLTSWNTGELF

size: .
V: TRBV19
CDR3: ASSIGSNEQF

size: once
V: TRBV11-2
CDR3: ASSSQSVGGSSYNEQF

size: .
V: TRBV6-5
CDR3: ASARGLGNTIY

size: .
V: TRBV6-5
CDR3: ASSLDRANSYEQY

size: .
V: TRBV5-1
CDR3: ASSPRFSGRAINEQF

size: .
V: TRBV18
CDR3: ASSPPAPGEGNEQF

size: .
V: TRBV18
CDR3: ASSLGQGGAFNEKLF

size: once
V: TRBV5-5
CDR3: ASSQTGFGGYT